This T cell receptor (beta chain) was sequenced during a study of identical twins. From germline, CDR1 is SGHRS and CDR2 YFSETQ. CDR3 length: 14 residues. With V trimmed by 6 bases and J by 0 bases, 3 bases remained unmatched. TCRdb ran MiXCR on the 5' RACE reads and lists one entry per CDR3 protein. The table records fewer than 250,000 distinct CDR3 sequences, less than 10% of them present only once. There are many counts of this clonotype. The sample taken for sequencing was memory (CD45RO+) T cells sorted from blood. The source is a woman aged 18-29 years in good health. The chain links TRBV5-1 to TRBJ2-3; 8 bases align to TRBD2. CDR3 in amino acids: CASTRGGSTDTQYF. CDR3 nucleotides: TGCGCCAGCACCCGCGGGGGGAGCACAGATACGCAGTATTTT.